The 22 T cell receptor beta chains given below trace back to one sample, sequenced in a study of blood T cell repertoires in COVID-19. The data were produced by immunoSEQ multiplex PCR, yet TCRdb's version contains in-frame clones alone and is incomplete. The data show more than 300,000 clones, about 87% seen once. Sequencing used peripheral blood. The receptors here all came from a woman in her 30s with COVID-19, enrolled during active disease.

The rearrangement joins TRBV13 to TRBJ2-2; possibly TRBD1 for D (5 bases). The CDR3 is made up of 14 amino acids. The V gene lost 5 bases and the J gene lost 3 bases, with 10 bases spanning the gap. Germline V lookup: CDR1 PRHDT, CDR2 FYEKMQ (reference sequence). In DNA, the CDR3 is TGTGCCAGCAGCAAGGACACCTACACCGGGGAGCTGTTTTTT. This translates into CASSKDTYTGELFF.

V usage is TRBV4-1 and J usage is TRBJ2-1; a weak D match, TRBD2 (6 bases). The V end was cut by 1 base, the J end by 4 bases, with 17 bases between. The germline V gene encodes CDR1 MGHRA and CDR2 YSYEKL. This CDR3 is built from 17 residues. The CDR3 nucleotides are TGCGCCAGCAGCCAAGCCTACGGGAGAATATTATACAATGAGCAGTTCTTC. As protein: CASSQAYGRILYNEQFF.

V usage is TRBV4-1 and J usage is TRBJ1-2, with TRBD1 matching over 9 bases. The germline CDR1 and CDR2 sequences are MGHRA and YSYEKL. J was trimmed by 4 bases and V by 3 bases; bases with no gene match: 6. There are 15 residues in the CDR3. DNA for the CDR3: TGCGCCAGCAGCCAGGATAACAGGGGGCTCTATGGCTACACCTTC. It encodes CASSQDNRGLYGYTF.

The V gene is TRBV7-3, the J gene TRBJ2-1, with D possibly matching TRBD2 (7 bases). V was trimmed by 5 bases and J by 8 bases, leaving 13 bases between them. From germline, CDR1 is SGHTA and CDR2 FQGTGA. This CDR3 comprises 13 residues. The CDR3, as DNA: TGTGCCAGCAGCAAGGGGGGGAACCATGAGCAGTTCTTC. It is translated as CASSKGGNHEQFF. Using reference TRBV7-3 and TRBJ2-1 for the parts outside the CDR3, the full variable domain is GAGVSQTPSNKVTEKGKYVELRCDPISGHTALYWYRQSLGQGPEFLIYFQGTGAADDSGLPNDRFFAVRPEGSVSTLKIQRTERGDSAVYLCASSKGGNHEQFFGPGTRLTVL.

CDR3 residues: CASSDYLTSGSAGTDTQYF. The CDR3 coding sequence is TGTGCCAGCAGTGACTACCTGACTAGCGGGAGCGCGGGGACAGATACGCAGTATTTT. The chain couples TRBV6-1 to TRBJ2-3, with 12 nucleotides matching TRBD2. The CDR3 sequence is 19 residues long. Germline V gene lookup returns CDR1 MNHNS and CDR2 SASEGT. V lost 3 bases and J lost 3; bases outside the gene matches: 13.

The chain employs TRBV2 and TRBJ2-2; D is unclear. CDR1 SNHLY and CDR2 FYNNEI come from the germline V gene. The CDR3 runs to 14 residues. The V end lost 5 bases, the J end lost 1 base, and 8 bases lay between the germline ends. CDR3 sequence (DNA): TGTGCCAGCAGTCGCAGTGGGAACACCGGGGAGCTGTTTTTT. It codes for CASSRSGNTGELFF. Variable domain in full (rest from reference TRBV2 and TRBJ2-2): EPEVTQTPSHQVTQMGQEVILRCVPISNHLYFYWYRQILGQKVEFLVSFYNNEISEKSEIFDDQFSVERPDGSNFTLKIRSTKLEDSAMYFCASSRSGNTGELFFGEGSRLTVL.

Comment on this clone: Other nucleotide sequences from this sample produce the same CDR3. The chain combines TRBV29-1 with TRBJ1-1; perhaps TRBD1 as D (5 bases). The CDR3 consists of 11 residues. CDR1 and CDR2 (germline): SQVTM, ANQGSEA. Between the trimmed V and J ends, which lost 5 bases and 1 base, there was a span of 5 bases. The chain's CDR3 is CSVQGNTEAFF. The CDR3 DNA reads as TGCAGCGTTCAGGGGAACACTGAAGCTTTCTTT. The entire variable domain, with the rest obtained from reference TRBV29-1 and TRBJ1-1, is as follows: SAVISQKPSRDICQRGTSLTIQCQVDSQVTMMFWYRQQPGQSLTLIATANQGSEATYESGFVIDKFPISRPNLTFSTLTVSNMSPEDSSIYLCSVQGNTEAFFGQGTRLTVV.

This chain links TRBV7-3 with TRBJ2-1, with 7 bases that match TRBD2. The CDR3 is 12 amino acids. Germline V gene data show CDR1 as SGHTA and CDR2 as FQGTGA. Germline trimming cut 5 bases from V and 10 bases from J; bases unmatched to any gene: 5. The CDR3 DNA follows: TGTGCCAGCAGCGTGGACGGGAGGGAGCAGTTCTTC. Its translation is CASSVDGREQFF.

The V gene is TRBV5-1, the J gene TRBJ2-7, with D tentatively TRBD2 (6 bases). Germline lookup yields CDR1 SGHRS and CDR2 YFSETQ. This CDR3 is 14 amino acids long. Deletions cut 1 base from V and 3 bases from J, with 11 bases between. The CDR3 is CASSLRESLYEQYF. The CDR3 nucleotides read TGCGCCAGCAGCTTGCGGGAGAGCCTCTACGAGCAGTACTTC.

The chain has TRBV10-1 and TRBJ2-1; D perhaps matches TRBD2 (6 bases). This CDR3 has 16 amino acids. Germline values: CDR1 WNHNN, CDR2 SYGVQD (reference sequence). V was cut by 6 bases and J by 3 bases, with 18 bases left in between. The CDR3 DNA reads TGCGCCAGCAGCCTAGGCGGCGGCGGGAACTACAATGAGCAGTTCTTC. As protein: CASSLGGGGNYNEQFF.

This chain joins TRBV29-1 and TRBJ1-2; no firm D call. V lost 3 bases to trimming and J lost 3 bases, with 14 bases between them. The CDR3 covers 14 residues. Germline CDR1 SQVTM, CDR2 ANQGSEA. The CDR3 nucleotides are TGCAGCGTTGATCCCACTCTAGGTGACTATGGCTACACCTTC. Translated: CSVDPTLGDYGYTF.

This CDR3 reads CASNIGQHYEQYF. Written as DNA, the CDR3 is TGTGCCAGCAACATTGGACAGCATTACGAGCAGTACTTC. The chain is built from TRBV6-1 and TRBJ2-7; maybe TRBD1 (6 bases). Trimming took 7 bases from V and 4 from J, leaving 14 bases between them. Germline values: CDR1 MNHNS, CDR2 SASEGT. CDR3 length: 13 amino acids.

This chain uses TRBV7-6 with TRBJ1-4; no definite D call. V lost 5 bases and J lost 7, with 14 bases in between. Germline V gene sequence: CDR1 SGHVS, CDR2 FNYEAQ. CDR3 length: 14 amino acids. CDR3 in amino acids: CASSQAGGSEKLFF. As DNA, the CDR3 is TGTGCCAGCAGCCAGGCCGGTGGGAGTGAAAAACTGTTTTTT.

The chain carries TRBV13 and TRBJ2-3, with 8 nucleotides matching TRBD1. Looked up from germline, CDR1 is PRHDT and CDR2 is FYEKMQ (reference sequence). V shed 5 bases and J 2 bases; nucleotides not matched to a gene: 3. This CDR3 has 14 amino acids. The CDR3 DNA follows: TGTGCCAGCAGCCGGACAGGGATCACAGATACGCAGTATTTT. Its protein is CASSRTGITDTQYF.

The chain employs TRBV5-1 and TRBJ1-1; TRBD1 matches 11 bases. Germline-derived CDR1 and CDR2 are SGHRS and YFSETQ. The CDR3 contains 16 residues. The V gene end was trimmed by 2 bases and the J gene end by 6 bases; junction bases not matched to a gene: 9. The CDR3 protein is CASSLSIGQGASEAFF. As DNA, the CDR3 is TGCGCCAGCAGCTTATCAATCGGACAGGGGGCTTCTGAAGCTTTCTTT.

The V gene is TRBV19, the J gene TRBJ2-7; a weak D match, TRBD1 (5 bases). From germline, CDR1 is LNHDA and CDR2 SQIVND (reference sequence). The CDR3 is 14 residues long. With 6 bases removed from V and 3 bases from J, the gap between germline ends came to 15 bases. The CDR3 spells CASRQTAKNYEQYF. Here the CDR3 DNA reads TGTGCCAGTAGGCAGACAGCCAAAAACTACGAGCAGTACTTC.

The rearrangement joins TRBV30 to TRBJ1-4; no reliable D call. Germline assignment: CDR1 GTSNPN and CDR2 SVGIG (reference sequence). The CDR3 sequence is 15 residues long. V dropped 2 bases and J dropped 0 bases, with 10 bases sitting between them. The CDR3 nucleotides read TGTGCCTGGAGTTGGGGAGGGACAACTAATGAAAAACTGTTTTTT. Amino acids: CAWSWGGTTNEKLFF.

The chain is built from TRBV7-2 and TRBJ2-7; D possibly corresponds to TRBD2 (5 bases). The CDR3 has 15 amino acids. In germline, CDR1 is SGHTA, CDR2 FQGNSA. Trimming left V 5 bases short and J 2 bases short, with 16 bases between. This chain's CDR3 is CASSVSAITPYEQYF. In nucleotides, the CDR3 is TGTGCCAGCAGCGTTAGCGCGATCACCCCCTACGAGCAGTACTTC.

This sequence joins TRBV6-5 and TRBJ2-7; tentative D call: TRBD1 (6 bases). This CDR3 contains 14 residues. Per germline, CDR1 MNHEY and CDR2 SVGAGI. The germline V and J ends were trimmed by 7 bases and 1 base, with 14 bases remaining between them. The CDR3 DNA sequence: TGTGCCAGCATGGAGTTGGGGGCTTCCTACGAGCAGTACTTC. Translated, it gives CASMELGASYEQYF.

Concerning this clone itself: At the DNA level, this CDR3 is encoded by other sequences in the same sample as well. The gene calls are TRBV5-1 and TRBJ2-2; the D gene is possibly TRBD2 (5 bases). The CDR3 totals 14 residues. V lost 4 bases and J lost 2, with 9 bases in between. Germline assignment: CDR1 SGHRS and CDR2 YFSETQ. The CDR3 nucleotides are TGCGCCAGCAGCCTCGCGGGTAACACCGGGGAGCTGTTTTTT. Protein product: CASSLAGNTGELFF. The whole variable domain, filled in from reference TRBV5-1 and TRBJ2-2, reads KAGVTQTPRYLIKTRGQQVTLSCSPISGHRSVSWYQQTPGQGLQFLFEYFSETQRNKGNFPGRFSGRQFSNSRSEMNVSTLELGDSALYLCASSLAGNTGELFFGEGSRLTVL.

V usage is TRBV28 and J usage is TRBJ2-1; the D gene is possibly TRBD2 (6 bases). Germline-derived CDR1 and CDR2 are MDHEN and SYDVKM. CDR3 size: 10 residues. Between the trimmed V and J ends, which lost 10 bases and 13 bases, there was a span of 14 bases. Here the CDR3 reads CATDGGNQFF. In DNA, the CDR3 is TGTGCCACGGACGGGGGTAATCAGTTCTTC.

The chain couples TRBV9 to TRBJ2-5, with TRBD1 matching 8 bases. The germline gives CDR1 SGDLS, CDR2 YYNGEE. The CDR3 contains 13 residues. With 4 bases clipped from V and 5 bases from J, the junction kept 4 bases outside the gene matches. The CDR3 bases are TGTGCCAGCAGCCGGGACAGGTCGGAGACCCAGTACTTC. Translating gives CASSRDRSETQYF.